Given below is one TCR beta chain in context. Its target antigen remains unknown. No clone much larger than this one lies a single base away; base qualities are absent. The entry originates in a study of CD8+CD57+ T cells in acquired aplastic anemia (dated by TCRdb to 2017 to 2018). Regarding the study in general: Extracted DNA from sorted CD4+ and CD8+ cells averaged approximately 3 ug, ranging from roughly 0.2 to 30 ug. CD8+CD57+ expansion was defined as frequency above the mean frequency observed in healthy subjects. On the study overall, not on this receptor specifically: Roughly 29 CD8+ CDR3 sequences were found in both patients and controls but appeared to be highly expressed in patients and within the immunodominant clones of the patients. No significant difference in CD8+ Simpson's diversity was found between patients and healthy controls (P=0.060).

CDR1 and CDR2 are read off the germline V gene as MNHNS and SASEGT. Taken from cysteine to phenylalanine, the CDR3 has 13 residues. Left in the record is the CDR3 DNA by itself, 39 bases read in frame from the first base. Trimming takes 2 bases from V and 4 bases from J, and the germline ends sit 8 bases apart. Profiling of TCR beta VDJ combinations and CDR3 sequences used genomic DNA as the template. An Illumina HiSeq 2000 was the platform used for TCR repertoire sequencing. The published analysis was carried out like this. Repertoires were assessed using TRBV/TRBJ rearrangement plots, CDR3 size and DJ length profiles, and Simpson's diversity index. The most abundant DNA sequence in the deep sequencing data was defined as the immunodominant clone. CDR3 amino acid sequences were checked for sharing between subjects and were compared against published repertoires and the VDJdb database. TCRdb cleaned the public reads at Q25 with fastp, built clones with MiXCR and kept in-frame beta chains. For every CDR3 protein sequence, its rows merge into one entry that carries the most common genes and DNA. The V and J calls follow TCRdb's processing rather than the paper's. The sample data list approximately 470,000 distinct CDR3 sequences, and over 25% of these were observed just once. The top ten constitute 0.82% of the sample.

Patients chosen for sequencing had shown expansion of CD8+CD57+ cells by flow cytometry. Every patient had severe acquired aplastic anemia, diagnosed using the International Study of Aplastic Anemia and Agranulocytosis and Camitta criteria. Patients had received no therapy at the time of blood sampling. In this study, sorted CD4+ and CD8+ T cells from the blood of healthy subjects and of severe aplastic anemia patients had their TCR repertoires deep-sequenced. Patients were enrolled under clinicaltrials.gov protocols 00001620, 01623167, 00001397, 00071045, 00081523 and 00961064 in the USA. Ficoll-Paque density gradient centrifugation was used to isolate peripheral blood mononuclear cells. CD4+ and CD8+ T cells were sorted by FACS or magnetic beads before DNA extraction.

Material for sequencing was sorted CD4+, CD8+, or CD8+CD57+ T cells (not recorded which) from PBMCs. The sequence came from a human donor with aplastic anemia. The rearrangement combines TRBV6-1 with TRBJ1-2, with no confidently assigned D gene. The CDR3 protein: CASSESFAYGYTF. The DNA is as follows: TGTGCCAGCAGTGAATCGTTCGCCTATGGCTACACCTTC.